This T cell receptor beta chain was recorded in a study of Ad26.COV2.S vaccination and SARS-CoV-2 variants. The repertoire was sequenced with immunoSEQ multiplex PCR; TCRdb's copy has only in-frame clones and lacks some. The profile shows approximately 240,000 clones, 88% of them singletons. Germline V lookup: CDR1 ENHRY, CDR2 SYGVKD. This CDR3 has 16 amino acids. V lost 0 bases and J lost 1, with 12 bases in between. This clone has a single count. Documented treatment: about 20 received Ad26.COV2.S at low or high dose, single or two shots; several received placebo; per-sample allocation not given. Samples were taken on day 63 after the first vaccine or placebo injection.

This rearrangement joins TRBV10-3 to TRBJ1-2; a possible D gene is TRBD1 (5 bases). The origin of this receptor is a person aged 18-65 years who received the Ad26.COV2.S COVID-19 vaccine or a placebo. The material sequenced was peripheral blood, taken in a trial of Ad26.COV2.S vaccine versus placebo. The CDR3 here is CAISESQGINNYGYTF. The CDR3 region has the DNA TGTGCCATCAGTGAGTCCCAGGGAATAAATAACTATGGCTACACCTTC.